Each of the 24 T cell receptor beta chains below was sequenced from the same sample in a study of blood T cell repertoires in COVID-19. Sequencing was performed with immunoSEQ multiplex PCR; in TCRdb, only in-frame clones are kept and a portion is missing. Of 65,000 to 85,000 clones in the sample, more than 75% were seen once. Sequencing was done on a sample of peripheral blood. All receptors come from a human donor in a cohort sampled during active COVID-19.

The chain links TRBV6-5 to TRBJ2-7, with D perhaps TRBD2 (5 bases). Germline-derived CDR1 and CDR2 are MNHEY and SVGAGI. V was shortened by 6 bases and J by 6 bases, with 18 bases between the two germline ends. This CDR3 is built from 14 residues. This CDR3 reads CASSQDSEHGEQYF. The DNA of the CDR3 is TGTGCCAGCAGCCAGGACTCAGAGCACGGCGAGCAGTACTTC.

The chain links TRBV27 to TRBJ2-3, with a possible D match to TRBD1 (7 bases). Trimming shortened V by 0 bases and J by 6 bases, and 31 bases separated the two germline ends. The CDR3 sequence is 21 residues long. Germline V gene lookup returns CDR1 MNHEY and CDR2 SMNVEV (reference sequence). CDR3 sequence (DNA): TGTGCCAGCAGTTTATCGTCTATCGGGGGAAGACAGGGCCGGAACTTGGATACGCAGTATTTT. This gives the protein CASSLSSIGGRQGRNLDTQYF.

The chain employs TRBV20-1 and TRBJ1-2, with D possibly being TRBD1 (5 bases). CDR3 length: 11 residues. V shed 2 bases and J shed 12 bases, with 13 bases lying between them. Germline values: CDR1 DFQATT, CDR2 SNEGSKA (reference sequence). In nucleotides, the CDR3 is TGCAGTGCTAGACGGGGCCCGGGGGACACCTTC. This translates into CSARRGPGDTF.

V is TRBV24-1 and J is TRBJ1-1, with D tentatively TRBD1 (5 bases). Trimming stripped 3 bases from V and 6 bases from J, with 13 bases between. Per germline, CDR1 KGHDR and CDR2 SFDVKD. The CDR3 spans 14 residues. The CDR3 DNA reads as TGTGCCACCAGTGATCCCGGGACTCACGCTGAAGCTTTCTTT. Protein: CATSDPGTHAEAFF.

The rearrangement uses TRBV19 and TRBJ1-3, with D possibly TRBD1 on 6 matching bases. CDR1 LNHDA and CDR2 SQIVND come from the germline V gene (reference sequence). The CDR3 totals 18 residues. The ends were cut back, 4 bases at V and 0 bases at J, with 19 bases in the middle. The CDR3 spells CASSKKFGQISSGNTIYF. The CDR3 DNA reads TGTGCCAGTAGTAAAAAATTTGGACAGATCAGCTCTGGAAACACCATATATTTT.

The genes are TRBV9 and TRBJ2-1, with 8 bases identical to TRBD2. The germline CDR1 and CDR2 sequences are SGDLS and YYNGEE. The V gene end was trimmed by 0 bases and the J gene end by 2 bases; junction bases not matched to a gene: 1. The CDR3 sequence is 15 residues long. The DNA for the CDR3 is TGTGCCAGCAGCGTAGGAGCGGGAGCCTACAATGAGCAGTTCTTC. Protein: CASSVGAGAYNEQFF.

This chain links TRBV19 with TRBJ1-6, with 7 bases identical to TRBD1. V was clipped by 4 bases and J by 2 bases; unmatched bases: 8. The CDR3 runs 17 residues. Per germline, CDR1 LNHDA and CDR2 SQIVND (reference sequence). CDR3 nucleotides: TGTGCCAGTAGTAAATTCACAGGGGAAACCTATAATTCACCCCTCCACTTT. It codes for CASSKFTGETYNSPLHF. Looking up the rest from reference TRBV19 and TRBJ1-6 gives the full variable domain: DGGITQSPKYLFRKEGQNVTLSCEQNLNHDAMYWYRQDPGQGLRLIYYSQIVNDFQKGDIAEGYSVSREKKESFPLTVTSAQKNPTAFYLCASSKFTGETYNSPLHFGNGTRLTVT.

This rearrangement joins TRBV18 to TRBJ1-1; D uncertain. The germline V gene encodes CDR1 KGHSH and CDR2 LQKENI. V was clipped by 8 bases and J by 7 bases, with 11 bases between them. The CDR3 extends over 11 amino acids. The CDR3 sequence is CASNGDFEAFF. As DNA, the CDR3 is TGTGCCAGCAACGGGGATTTTGAAGCTTTCTTT.

This chain connects TRBV9 to TRBJ2-3, with D possibly TRBD2 on 7 matching bases. This CDR3 has 17 residues. V was cut by 4 bases and J by 3 bases, with 21 bases left in between. Germline CDR1 and CDR2: SGDLS and YYNGEE. The chain's CDR3 is CASSHSSGAGETDTQYF. The CDR3 DNA is TGTGCCAGCAGCCACTCCTCGGGGGCGGGAGAAACAGATACGCAGTATTTT. The full variable domain, its missing parts supplied by reference TRBV9 and TRBJ2-3, is DSGVTQTPKHLITATGQRVTLRCSPRSGDLSVYWYQQSLDQGLQFLIQYYNGEERAKGNILERFSAQQFPDLHSELNLSSLELGDSALYFCASSHSSGAGETDTQYFGPGTRLTVL.

J is TRBJ2-7 and V is TRBV28, with D perhaps TRBD2 (8 bases). The V gene lost 7 bases and the J gene lost 7 bases, with 20 bases spanning the gap. This CDR3 region has 14 residues. Germline CDR1 and CDR2: MDHEN and SYDVKM. The CDR3 protein is CASIKGGAGGEQYF. In nucleotides, the CDR3 is TGTGCCAGCATAAAAGGGGGCGCGGGAGGAGAGCAGTACTTC.

This sequence joins TRBV7-2 and TRBJ2-7; D is ambiguous. The CDR3 totals 14 residues. Germline-derived CDR1 and CDR2 are SGHTA and FQGNSA. V lost 1 base and J 3 bases, leaving 10 bases between the germline ends. The CDR3 region is CASSLGRGYYEQYF. DNA of the CDR3: TGTGCCAGCAGCTTAGGCCGAGGATACTACGAGCAGTACTTC. Looking up the rest from reference TRBV7-2 and TRBJ2-7 gives the full variable domain: GAGVSQSPSNKVTEKGKDVELRCDPISGHTALYWYRQSLGQGLEFLIYFQGNSAPDKSGLPSDRFSAERTGGSVSTLTIQRTQQEDSAVYLCASSLGRGYYEQYFGPGTRLTVT.

The sample holds one count of this clone. The chain is built from TRBV4-3 and TRBJ1-2; 7 nucleotides match TRBD1. The CDR3 consists of 16 residues. The V segment lost 0 bases and the J segment 2 bases; nucleotides outside the gene matches: 6. CDR1 LGHNA and CDR2 YSLEER come from the germline V gene. CDR3 sequence (DNA): TGCGCCAGCAGCCAAGATCAGGGCAGGGGGAACTATGGCTACACCTTC. This translates into CASSQDQGRGNYGYTF.

The chain combines TRBV6-5 with TRBJ2-5; possibly TRBD2 for D (5 bases). Trimming left V 2 bases short and J 4 bases short, with 14 bases between. CDR3 length: 15 amino acids. CDR1 is MNHEY, CDR2 SVGAGI, per germline. Here the CDR3 reads CASSYQRGGRETQYF. The DNA for the CDR3 is TGTGCCAGCAGTTACCAACGGGGTGGGAGAGAGACCCAGTACTTC.

The chain is built from TRBV5-1 and TRBJ2-3; D may be TRBD1 (6 bases). In germline, CDR1 is SGHRS, CDR2 YFSETQ. Trimming left V 7 bases short and J 1 base short, with 10 bases between. The CDR3 is 13 residues long. DNA for the CDR3: TGCGCCAGCGCTGACAGGCGCACAGATACGCAGTATTTT. This codes for CASADRRTDTQYF. The variable domain in full, with the rest retrieved from reference TRBV5-1 and TRBJ2-3, is KAGVTQTPRYLIKTRGQQVTLSCSPISGHRSVSWYQQTPGQGLQFLFEYFSETQRNKGNFPGRFSGRQFSNSRSEMNVSTLELGDSALYLCASADRRTDTQYFGPGTRLTVL.

V usage is TRBV5-4 and J usage is TRBJ2-5; D gene unclear. CDR3 length: 15 amino acids. V lost 4 bases and J lost 4, with 17 bases in between. Germline lookup yields CDR1 SGHNT and CDR2 YYREEE (reference sequence). The CDR3 DNA reads TGTGCCAGCAGCCCCCGCACTATTCTTGGAGAGACCCAGTACTTC. Translated: CASSPRTILGETQYF.

This rearrangement joins TRBV7-2 to TRBJ2-4, with D possibly matching TRBD2 (6 bases). Germline lookup yields CDR1 SGHTA and CDR2 FQGNSA. V lost 5 bases, J lost 2 bases, and 19 bases lay in between. The CDR3 extends over 17 amino acids. The CDR3 region has the DNA TGTGCCAGCAGCAAAATGGGTCTAGGGAGGACCAAAAACATTCAGTACTTC. It translates to CASSKMGLGRTKNIQYF.

CDR3 DNA: TGTGCCAGCAGCGCCAGCGGGACCTCCTACGAGCAGTACTTC. Its translation is CASSASGTSYEQYF. The chain links TRBV9 to TRBJ2-7; 7 bases fit TRBD2. CDR3 length: 14 amino acids. With 3 bases clipped from V and 0 bases from J, the junction kept 3 bases outside the gene matches. Per germline, CDR1 SGDLS and CDR2 YYNGEE.

This rearrangement joins TRBV5-6 to TRBJ2-1; 12 bases fit TRBD2. After removal of 5 bases from V and 7 bases from J, the junction contained 7 bases not matched to a gene. The CDR3 loop spans 15 amino acids. Germline loops: CDR1 SGHDT, CDR2 YYEEEE. CDR3 bases: TGTGCCAGCAGTCTAGCGGGGGGGCCGGTGAATGAGCAGTTCTTC. It is translated as CASSLAGGPVNEQFF.

The chain employs TRBV6-5 and TRBJ1-6; tentative D call: TRBD1 (6 bases). V was cut by 11 bases and J by 10 bases, with 18 bases left in between. Germline-derived CDR1 and CDR2 are MNHEY and SVGAGI. This CDR3 is built from 13 residues. This CDR3 reads CAGKYRDRSPLHF. DNA for the CDR3: TGTGCCGGCAAGTACAGGGATCGATCACCCCTCCACTTT.

The CDR3 loop reads CASSLGAQETQYF. The CDR3 DNA follows: TGTGCCAGCAGCCTAGGGGCCCAAGAGACCCAGTACTTC. The J gene is TRBJ2-5, the V gene TRBV12-3 or TRBV12-4, with D tentatively TRBD1 (5 bases). With 6 bases removed from V and 1 base from J, the gap between germline ends came to 9 bases. The CDR3 runs 13 residues.

V gene TRBV9 combines with J gene TRBJ2-7; the match to TRBD1 covers 10 bases. Germline V gene lookup returns CDR1 SGDLS and CDR2 YYNGEE. V shed 7 bases, J shed 3 bases, and the junction held 13 bases outside the gene matches. The CDR3 consists of 16 residues. This CDR3 reads CASSPVSRTGGYEQYF. The CDR3 nucleotides are TGTGCCAGCTCACCCGTTAGTCGGACAGGGGGCTACGAGCAGTACTTC.

The chain is built from TRBV10-2 and TRBJ1-5; TRBD1 is a possible D gene (6 bases). This CDR3 spans 15 amino acids. V lost 3 bases to trimming and J lost 3 bases, with 12 bases between them. The V gene's germline CDR1 is WSHSY and CDR2 SAAADI. In DNA, the CDR3 is TGCGCCAGCAGTGATCTTACAGGGAACAATCAGCCCCAGCATTTT. Translating it yields CASSDLTGNNQPQHF.

The chain joins TRBV29-1 to TRBJ2-5, with 14 bases aligning to TRBD2. CDR1 and CDR2 from the germline V gene are SQVTM and ANQGSEA. The CDR3 has 15 amino acids. J gave up 3 bases and V 5 bases, and 5 bases lay outside the gene matches. The CDR3 nucleotides are TGCAGCGTTACCCTGGGACTAGCGGGAGAAGAGACCCAGTACTTC. Encoded protein: CSVTLGLAGEETQYF.

Concerning this clone itself: Germline and junction disagree at one end, which may indicate a read error. The V call is TRBV6-2 or TRBV6-3, the J call TRBJ2-7, with TRBD1 matching 7 bases. The CDR3 is 11 residues long. Germline V lookup: CDR1 MNHEY, CDR2 SVGEGT. CDR3 sequence (DNA): TGTGCCAGCAGTTATCCCGGGGACAGCCTCTTC. Protein sequence: CASSYPGDSLF.